Sequencing of this T cell receptor (beta chain) was carried out in a study of T-cell reconstitution after alpha-beta-depleted transplantation in children. General study findings and limits: The authors attributed T-cell counts and diversity one year after transplant mostly to newly produced T cells. The study reportedly traced alpha-beta T cells about two months after transplant to several hundred expanded graft clones. TCRbeta diversity was high at day 60 in some patients (a result of surviving recipient T cells and thymic progenitors).

Library preparation (for TCRbeta) was performed with unique molecular identifiers. MiXCR, run by TCRdb on the PCR reads, gives a single entry per CDR3 protein. The sample records a few hundred thousand distinct CDR3 sequences, roughly 7.8% being singletons. This clonotype was seen at least ten times. Its antigen is not known. The CDR3 totals 15 residues. Germline CDR1 and CDR2: SGHDT and YYEEEE. Deletions cut 2 bases from V and 4 bases from J, with 15 bases between. The sequence was obtained from a female patient aged 2 to 10 who had a stem cell transplant for Fanconi anemia, so the T cells may come from the graft donor. The input for sequencing was peripheral blood, taken 360 days after TCRalphabeta/CD19-depleted stem cell transplant. This chain connects TRBV5-6 to TRBJ1-2; perhaps TRBD1 as D (5 bases). The CDR3 reads CASSLFPGSPYGYTF. CDR3 in DNA: TGTGCCAGCAGCTTATTTCCAGGGAGCCCCTATGGCTACACCTTC.